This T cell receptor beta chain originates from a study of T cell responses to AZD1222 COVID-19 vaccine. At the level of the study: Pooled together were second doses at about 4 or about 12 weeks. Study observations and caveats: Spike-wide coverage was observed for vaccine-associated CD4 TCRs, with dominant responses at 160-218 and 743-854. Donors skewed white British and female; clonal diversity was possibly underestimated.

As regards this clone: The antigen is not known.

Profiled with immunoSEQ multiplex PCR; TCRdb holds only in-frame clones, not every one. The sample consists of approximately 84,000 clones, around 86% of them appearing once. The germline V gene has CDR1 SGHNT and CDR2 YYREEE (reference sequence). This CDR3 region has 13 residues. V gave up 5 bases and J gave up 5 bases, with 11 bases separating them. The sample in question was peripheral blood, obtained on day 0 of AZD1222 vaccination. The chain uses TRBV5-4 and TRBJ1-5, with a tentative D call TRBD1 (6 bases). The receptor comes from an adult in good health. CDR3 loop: CASSGQPHQPQHF. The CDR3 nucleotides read TGTGCCAGCAGTGGACAGCCTCATCAGCCCCAGCATTTT. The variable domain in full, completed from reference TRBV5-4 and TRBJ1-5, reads ETGVTQSPTHLIKTRGQQVTLRCSSQSGHNTVSWYQQALGQGPQFIFQYYREEENGRGNFPPRFSGLQFPNYSSELNVNALELDDSALYLCASSGQPHQPQHFGDGTRLSIL.